This T cell receptor beta chain was identified in a study of shared clonotypes between healthy human individuals (TCRdb year 2020). The study in broad terms: The cohort included three men and two women between 18 and 49 years of age. For each donor, three plates each were used for CD4 naive and CD4 memory, two plates were used for CD8 naive, and one plate was used for CD8 memory. The study deeply sequenced blood TCR repertoires of five healthy adults to estimate repertoire size and the extent of clonotype sharing between individuals. Each donor's leukapheresis produced roughly between roughly 0.85 and 10 billion PBMCs. Different laboratories and diverse techniques were used to prepare libraries and sequence TCR repertoires, to increase sequencing depth and limit assay-specific biases.

As to this clone: This clone's antigen is unknown. No much larger clone exists at a distance of one base, and base qualities are not known.

Healthy HIV-negative adults with no recently reported acute infections or vaccinations were included as donors. All donors were Caucasian adults living in Nashville, Tennessee, USA. CD8 memory samples consisted of magnetically selected CD45RO+ cells combined with CCR7-negative CD45RA+ effector memory (TemRA) cells. Blood was obtained by leukapheresis, after which PBMCs were separated by Ficoll-Histopaque density gradient centrifugation and cryopreserved in liquid nitrogen vapor phase. Analytical flow cytometry was used to check the purity and quantity of every magnetically sorted T cell population. Genomic DNA was isolated from every sorted fraction and measured by UV absorbance on a Nanodrop 2000c. TCR CDR3 regions were amplified from genomic DNA by multiplex PCR using the deep immunoSEQ assay. Genomic DNA extracted from each cell subset was distributed evenly over all wells of several immunoSEQ 96-well plates, and each plate served as one replicate. For sorted subsets, roughly 190 ng of genomic DNA, equivalent to roughly 30,000 T cell genomes, went into each replicate PCR. The purified libraries were quantified using a Qubit 3.0 fluorometer, sized with a Bioanalyzer 2100, and then quantified again using the KAPA Library Quantification kit. Every immunoSEQ 96-well plate was sequenced on a separate single-read 150-cycle Illumina NextSeq 550 flow cell. On the study's bioinformatics: Because only junctional sequences without quality scores were contained in the immunoSEQ output, filtering matching that applied to full-length reads could not be performed. To assign V/J genes and CDR3, sequences were annotated against IMGT germline references using PyIR, a Python wrapper for IgBLAST v1.9. Reads were filtered out if the reads had weak V/J assignments (E-value above 1e-6), no CDR3, stop codons, out-of-frame junctions, or ambiguous translated residues. V3J clonotypes were defined by identical inferred V gene, J gene, and CDR3 amino acid sequence. To compute the percentage overlap between repertoires, the number of shared unique clonotypes was divided by the size of the smaller repertoire. Three approaches were used to assess repertoire richness: RTK rarefaction, the Chao1 estimator, and Recon v2.1 estimates of unobserved clonotypes. For all TCRbeta clonotypes obtained by the gDNA method from a few donors, generation probabilities were computed with OLGA. The source is immuneACCESS, and TCRdb retained only in-frame sequences with V and J called. Part of the clones is not carried over; for the studies checked, unresolved V genes explain less than half of this, and the remainder is unexplained. Clone size and V and J calls were adopted from that table, with D and trimming inferred from the DNA. The sample includes approximately 99,000 clones, with 68% observed a single time. The ten biggest clones cover almost 25% of the sample.

The germline V gene supplies CDR1 SGHRS and CDR2 YFSETQ. Spanning cysteine to phenylalanine, the CDR3 consists of 12 amino acids. Only the CDR3 portion is preserved as DNA: 36 bases, with reading frame beginning at the first base. The trim is 3 bases for V and 7 bases for J, with a gap of 11 bases between the germline ends. What the study reported, not specific to this receptor: Because the study included a small number of donors, the genetic and exposure-history diversity represented was limited. Estimated clonotype richness was generally larger for naive than for memory subsets. Even with the large sequencing depth, rarefaction of the sorted-subset datasets indicated that sequencing was incomplete. Sharing across a few donors was observed for roughly 5% of naive CD4, over 3% of naive CD8, 2% to 2.5% of memory CD4, and around 0.42% of memory CD8 clonotypes. Pairwise subsampling led to the expectation that sequencing depth would affect the degree of clonotype sharing among donors. Clonotypes shared by all four sorted-subset donors showed higher generation probabilities than non-shared clonotypes. Sampling was limited to blood, and TCR repertoires in tissue likely differ from TCR repertoires in blood.

The chain was built from TRBV5-1 and TRBJ2-7, with the D gene not clear enough to name. The receptor's source is a woman in her thirties in good health. Sequencing was performed on memory CD8+ T cells sorted from blood. In light of the paper, this sample's cell subset or site label describes: CD45RO+ cells pooled with CCR7-negative TemRA cells. The CDR3 here reads CASSWSYGEQYF. Here is the DNA: TGCGCCAGCAGCTGGAGCTACGGAGAGCAGTACTTC.